Below, one T cell receptor beta chain is given with its context. Its antigen is unknown. This sample is part of a study of cytomegalovirus exposure and HLA in healthy donors. On the study more broadly: Counted in an early data release were 75 million to 85 million unique TCRs from HLA-typed donors. Ancestry clustering placed around four fifths of over 300 genotyped donors in the Caucasian-associated cluster. Study results and limitations: For TCR beta chains, V- and J-gene trimming was later linked to a missense DCLRE1C variant.

13 Jbeta primers and 60 Vbeta primers were used for the PCR. Only in-frame clones appear in the TCRdb table, and some are missing; sequencing was by immunoSEQ multiplex PCR. This table lists tens of thousands of clones. Each donor was healthy, and each was a bone marrow donor. Trimming pared 0 bases from V and 6 bases from J, leaving 8 bases between. CDR3 length: 13 residues. Germline values: CDR1 SEHNR, CDR2 FQNEAQ (reference sequence). The sequence came from a man aged 30 to 39 in good health and CMV-seronegative. The material sequenced was PBMCs. The chain has TRBV7-9 and TRBJ1-2; the D gene is possibly TRBD1 (6 bases). The CDR3 region is CASSLAGAHGYTF. DNA of the CDR3: TGTGCCAGCAGCTTAGCGGGGGCGCATGGCTACACCTTC.